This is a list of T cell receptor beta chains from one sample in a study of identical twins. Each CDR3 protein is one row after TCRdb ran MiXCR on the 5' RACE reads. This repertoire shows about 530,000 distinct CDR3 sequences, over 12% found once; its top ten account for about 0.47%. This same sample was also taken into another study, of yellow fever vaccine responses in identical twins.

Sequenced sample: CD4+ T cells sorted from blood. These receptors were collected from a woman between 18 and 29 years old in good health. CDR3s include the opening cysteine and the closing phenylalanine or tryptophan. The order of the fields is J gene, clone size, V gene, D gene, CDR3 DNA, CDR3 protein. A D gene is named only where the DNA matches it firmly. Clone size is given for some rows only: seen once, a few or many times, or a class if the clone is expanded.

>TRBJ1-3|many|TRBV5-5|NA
TGTGCCAGCAGCTTGTTAGGGGCCGGAAACACCATATATTTT
CASSLLGAGNTIYF
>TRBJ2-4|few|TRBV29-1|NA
TGCAGCGTTGTTCAGCAGGGGTACATTCAGTACTTC
CSVVQQGYIQYF
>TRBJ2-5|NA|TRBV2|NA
TGTGCCAGCAGTGGGAACCAGGGCCAAGAGACCCAGTACTTC
CASSGNQGQETQYF
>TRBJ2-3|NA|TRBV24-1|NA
TGTGCCACCACGAGTTCAGATACGCAGTATTTT
CATTSSDTQYF
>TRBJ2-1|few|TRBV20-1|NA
TGCAGTGCTAGAGAGGTAGTAGCGCGCTACAATGAGCAGTTCTTC
CSAREVVARYNEQFF
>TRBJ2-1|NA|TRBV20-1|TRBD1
TGCAGTGCTGGTGGACAGGGGGTTGTGAATGAGCAGTTCTTC
CSAGGQGVVNEQFF
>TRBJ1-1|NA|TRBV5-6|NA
TGTGCCAGCAGCTTGGCTGGGTTTGAAGCTTTCTTT
CASSLAGFEAFF
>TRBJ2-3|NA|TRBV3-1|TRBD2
TGTGCCAGCAGTCCCCTTGGCGGGGGGGCCCTAGATACGCAGTATTTT
CASSPLGGGALDTQYF
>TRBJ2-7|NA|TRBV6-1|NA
TGTGCCAGCAGTGAAGCCAGGGCTGTCCCCTACGAGCAGTACTTC
CASSEARAVPYEQYF
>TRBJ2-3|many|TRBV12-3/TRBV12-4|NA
TGTGCCAGCAGTCCCCTCGGGGATACGCAGTATTTT
CASSPLGDTQYF
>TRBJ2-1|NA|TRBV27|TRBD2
TGTGCCAGCACAAGCAGATTAGCGGGGGGGCACGAGCAGTTCTTC
CASTSRLAGGHEQFF
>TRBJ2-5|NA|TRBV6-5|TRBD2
TGTGCCAGCAGTTACTCGGGGTCGACTAGCGGCTCGGGTTTGGAAACCCAGTACTTC
CASSYSGSTSGSGLETQYF
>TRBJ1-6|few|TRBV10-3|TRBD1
TGTGCCATCAGCCGGGACAGGGCTTCACCCCTCCACTTT
CAISRDRASPLHF
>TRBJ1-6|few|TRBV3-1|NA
TGTGCCAGCCATCTATCGATCTTAGGATCACCCCTCCACTTT
CASHLSILGSPLHF
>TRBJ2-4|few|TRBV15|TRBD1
TGTGCCACCAGCAGGGACAGGGCTTTTTTTCAGTACTTC
CATSRDRAFFQYF
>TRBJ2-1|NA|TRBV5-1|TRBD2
TGCGCCAGCAGCTTATCCGGGACTAGCGGATCCTACAATGAGCAGTTCTTC
CASSLSGTSGSYNEQFF
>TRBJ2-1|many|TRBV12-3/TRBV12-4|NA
TGTGCCAGCACCACGGGGCCGGTTCGGAATGAGCAGTTCTTC
CASTTGPVRNEQFF
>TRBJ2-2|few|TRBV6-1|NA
TGTGCCAGCAGTCCCGGGGCCGACACCGGGGAGCTGTTTTTT
CASSPGADTGELFF
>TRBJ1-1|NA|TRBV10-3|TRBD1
TGTGCCATCAGAACCGGGACAGGGGACACTGAAGCTTTCTTT
CAIRTGTGDTEAFF
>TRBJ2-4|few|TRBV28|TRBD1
TGTGCCAGCAGTCCGACAGGGTCTGGTATTCAGTACTTC
CASSPTGSGIQYF
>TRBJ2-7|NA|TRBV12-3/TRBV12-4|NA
TGTGCCAGCAGTTTAGCAGGTCTACTCTCATACGAGCAGTACTTC
CASSLAGLLSYEQYF
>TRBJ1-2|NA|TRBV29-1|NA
TGCAGCGTTGATGATTTAAGGGGTCGGGATGGCTACACCTTC
CSVDDLRGRDGYTF
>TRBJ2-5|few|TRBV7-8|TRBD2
TGTGCCAGCAGCCTGGAAGGGAGGGCCCAAGAGACCCAGTACTTC
CASSLEGRAQETQYF
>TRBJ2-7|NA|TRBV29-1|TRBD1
TGCAGCGTATCCCCGGGACAGGGAGCCTACGAGCAGTACTTC
CSVSPGQGAYEQYF
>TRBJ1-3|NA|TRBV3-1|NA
TGTGCCAGCAGCCAAGGCCAGCTTGTCGGAAACACCATATATTTT
CASSQGQLVGNTIYF
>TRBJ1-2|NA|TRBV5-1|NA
TGCGCCAGCAGAGAGGGTAGTGGACCTTATGGCTACACCTTC
CASREGSGPYGYTF
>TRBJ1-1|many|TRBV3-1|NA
TGTGCCAGCAGCCAGAACACAGGGAGCACTGAAGCTTTCTTT
CASSQNTGSTEAFF
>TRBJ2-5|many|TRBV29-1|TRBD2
TGCAGCGCCCTTAGCGGGAGGGCCCTGGAGACCCAGTACTTC
CSALSGRALETQYF
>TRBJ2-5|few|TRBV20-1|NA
TGCAGTGCTAGACTTCGAGAGACCCAGTACTTC
CSARLRETQYF
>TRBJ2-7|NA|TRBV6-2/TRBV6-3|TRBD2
TGTGCCAGCAGAACCTCCGGGACTAGCGCCGACTACTTC
CASRTSGTSADYF
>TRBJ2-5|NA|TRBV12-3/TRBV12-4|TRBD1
TGTGCCAGCAGTTTCACTCTCCGGGACAGGGGTCAAGAGACCCAGTACTTC
CASSFTLRDRGQETQYF
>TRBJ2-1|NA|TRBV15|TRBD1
TGTGCCACCAGCAGACTACAATGGACAGGGCCCGGATTTAATGAGCAGTTCTTC
CATSRLQWTGPGFNEQFF
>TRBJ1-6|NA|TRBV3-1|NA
TGTGCCAGCAGCCAAGGTATCGCAAATTCACCCCTCCACTTT
CASSQGIANSPLHF
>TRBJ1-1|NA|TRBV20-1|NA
TGCAGTGCCAACAGACTGAACACTGAAGCTTTCTTT
CSANRLNTEAFF
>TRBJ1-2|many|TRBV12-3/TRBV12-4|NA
TGTGCCAGCAGTCTGGCTAACTATGGCTACACCTTC
CASSLANYGYTF
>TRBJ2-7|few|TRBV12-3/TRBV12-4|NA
TGTGCCAGCAGTTTAGTAGGCACTAACGAGCAGTACTTC
CASSLVGTNEQYF
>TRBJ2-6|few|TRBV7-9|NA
TGTGCCAGCAGTTCATTCGCGTCTGGGGCCAACGTCCTGACTTTC
CASSSFASGANVLTF
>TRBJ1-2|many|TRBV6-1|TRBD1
TGTGCCAGCAGTGAATGGACAGGACCTAACTATGGCTACACCTTC
CASSEWTGPNYGYTF
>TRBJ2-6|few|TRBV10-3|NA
TGTGCCATCAGTGTCGTGGGACCTGGGGCCAACGTCCTGACTTTC
CAISVVGPGANVLTF
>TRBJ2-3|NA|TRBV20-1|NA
TGCAGTGCTATTGGTCCCGCAGATACGCAGTATTTT
CSAIGPADTQYF
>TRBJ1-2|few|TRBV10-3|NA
TGTGCCATCAGTGAGTCGGACGGGAACTATGGCTACACCTTC
CAISESDGNYGYTF
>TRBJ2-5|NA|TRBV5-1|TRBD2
TGCGCCAGCCGGATAGATCGGGGAGGGCACGAGACCCAGTACTTC
CASRIDRGGHETQYF
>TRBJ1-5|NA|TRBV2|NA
TGTGCCAGCAGTGAAATGCCACCAGGTAGCAATCAGCCCCAGCATTTT
CASSEMPPGSNQPQHF
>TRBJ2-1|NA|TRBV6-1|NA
TGTGCCAGCACCCGCTTGGGAGATGAGCAGTTCTTC
CASTRLGDEQFF
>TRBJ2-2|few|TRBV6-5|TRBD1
TGTGCCAGCAGTTACTCCGGGACAGGGGGCGCGAGAGGGACCGGGGAGCTGTTTTTT
CASSYSGTGGARGTGELFF
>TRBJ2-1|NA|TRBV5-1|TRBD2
TGCGCCAGCAGCCCCGGAGTAGCGGGTTCTTACAATGAGCAGTTCTTC
CASSPGVAGSYNEQFF
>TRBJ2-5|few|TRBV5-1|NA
TGCGCCAGCAGCTGGAGGGCAGGACAAGAGACCCAGTACTTC
CASSWRAGQETQYF
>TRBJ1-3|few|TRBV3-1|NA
TGTGCCAGCAGCCAAGATGGGGTTTCTGGAAACACCATATATTTT
CASSQDGVSGNTIYF
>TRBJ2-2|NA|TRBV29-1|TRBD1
TGCAGCGTTGTTCGAACAGGGGGAAAAACCGGGGAGCTGTTTTTT
CSVVRTGGKTGELFF